This TCR beta chain comes out of a study of T-cell reconstitution after alpha-beta-depleted transplantation in children. Germline V lookup: CDR1 MNHNS, CDR2 SASEGT. This CDR3 has 13 residues. Turning to this clonotype: A read error is possible here, since a much larger clone lies one base away.

This sample's TCRbeta library carried unique molecular identifier barcodes. TCRdb re-called the PCR reads with MiXCR, one entry per CDR3 protein. Among 120,000 or so distinct CDR3 sequences listed, 10% to 13% were seen once. The TCR sequence derives from a human donor who donated a stem cell graft to a child with acute lymphoblastic leukemia. Specimen: PBMCs from the stem cell graft donor, collected from the stem cell graft. V and J are TRBV6-1 and TRBJ2-2, with D possibly TRBD2 on 5 matching bases. CDR3 sequence reads: CASGSANTAELFF. In nucleotides, the CDR3 is TGTGCCAGCGGTAGCGCGAACACCGCGGAGCTGTTTTTT.